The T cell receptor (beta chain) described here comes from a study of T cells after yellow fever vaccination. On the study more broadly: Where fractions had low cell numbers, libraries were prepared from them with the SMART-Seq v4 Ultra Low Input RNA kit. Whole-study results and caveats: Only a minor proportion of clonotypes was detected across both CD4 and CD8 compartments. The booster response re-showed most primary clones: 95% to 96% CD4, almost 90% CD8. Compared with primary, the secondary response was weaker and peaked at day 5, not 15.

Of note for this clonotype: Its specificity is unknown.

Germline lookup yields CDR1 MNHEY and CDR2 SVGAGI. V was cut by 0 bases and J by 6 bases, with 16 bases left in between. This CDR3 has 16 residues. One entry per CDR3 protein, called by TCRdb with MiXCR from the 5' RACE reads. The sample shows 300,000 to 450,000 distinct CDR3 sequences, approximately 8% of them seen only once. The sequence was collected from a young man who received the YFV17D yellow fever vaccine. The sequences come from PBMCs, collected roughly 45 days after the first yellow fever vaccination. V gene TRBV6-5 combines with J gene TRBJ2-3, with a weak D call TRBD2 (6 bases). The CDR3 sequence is CASSYSYGGRLDTQYF. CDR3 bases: TGTGCCAGCAGTTACTCGTACGGGGGAAGGTTGGATACGCAGTATTTT.